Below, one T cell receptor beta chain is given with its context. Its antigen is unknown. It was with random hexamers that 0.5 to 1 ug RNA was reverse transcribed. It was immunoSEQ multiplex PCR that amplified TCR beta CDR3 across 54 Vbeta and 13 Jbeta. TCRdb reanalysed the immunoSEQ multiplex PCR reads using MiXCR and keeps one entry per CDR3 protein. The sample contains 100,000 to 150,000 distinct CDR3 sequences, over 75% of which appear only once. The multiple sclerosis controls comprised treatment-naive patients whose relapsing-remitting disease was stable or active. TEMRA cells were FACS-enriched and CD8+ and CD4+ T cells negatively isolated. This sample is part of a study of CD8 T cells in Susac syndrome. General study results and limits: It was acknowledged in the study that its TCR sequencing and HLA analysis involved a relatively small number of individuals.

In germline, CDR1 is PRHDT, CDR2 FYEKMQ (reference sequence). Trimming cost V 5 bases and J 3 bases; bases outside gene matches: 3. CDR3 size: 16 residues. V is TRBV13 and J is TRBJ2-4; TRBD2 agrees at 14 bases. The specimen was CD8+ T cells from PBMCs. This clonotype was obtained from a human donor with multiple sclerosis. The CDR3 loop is CASSRGTSGGKNIQYF. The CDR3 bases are TGTGCCAGCAGCCGTGGGACTAGCGGGGGCAAAAACATTCAGTACTTC. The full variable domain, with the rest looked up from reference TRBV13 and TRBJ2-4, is AAGVIQSPRHLIKEKRETATLKCYPIPRHDTVYWYQQGPGQDPQFLISFYEKMQSDKGSIPDRFSAQQFSDYHSELNMSSLELGDSALYFCASSRGTSGGKNIQYFGAGTRLSVL.